This TCR beta chain is drawn from a study of T cell responses to AZD1222 COVID-19 vaccine. Clones were read by immunoSEQ multiplex PCR, and TCRdb kept only the in-frame ones, dropping some. The sample yields about 100,000 clones, more than 75% seen once. The CDR3 contains 20 residues. The sequence was collected from an adult in good health. This chain connects TRBV21-1 to TRBJ2-2; the table's D call TRBD1 went unverified against the DNA. TRBV21-1 is tagged as a pseudogene. Sequenced material: peripheral blood, taken on day 0 of MenACWY control vaccination. In DNA form, the CDR3 reads TGTGCCAGCAGCAAAGCATGGCAGGGAAAGCAGAGGTGGACGAGCGGGGAGCTGTTTTTT. Protein: CASSKAWQGKQRWTSGELFF.